This TCR beta chain was profiled in a study of blood T cell repertoires in COVID-19 (TCRdb year 2020). A note on the overall study: Collaborator samples came from the United States, Italy and Spain and covered acute and convalescent phases of COVID-19. The repertoires were released in a freely available public database meant as a resource for research on the immune response to SARS-CoV-2. Where available, HLA class I and class II types were taken from metadata supplied by the sample provider and were not determined by assay-based typing. Sample metadata almost always included a de-identified subject ID, COVID-19 status, age in years and sex. Subjects who had been exposed to COVID-19, were actively infected with it, or had recovered from it provided the deeply sampled blood TCRbeta repertoires that made up the dataset. Samples were obtained from the ongoing ImmuneRACE study (first 160 participants) and from 1,200 or so subjects provided by 6 global collaborators. The prospective study material was composed of cDNA or gDNA derived from T cells, B-cell-depleted T cells, or PBMCs. Results the study describes overall, beyond this receptor: Clinical and demographic metadata were provided uncurated, with the amount varying by source and participant.

As to this clone: This receptor's antigen is unknown. There are no base qualities to consult, and no much larger clone falls within one base.

Another Seattle source contributed samples from volunteer blood donors who had recovered from COVID-19. The collaborating institutions used their own protocols to collect whole blood in K2EDTA tubes. For TCRbeta analysis, collaborator samples were shipped as frozen whole blood, as isolated PBMCs, or as DNA extracted from either sample type. Trimming takes 3 bases from V and 1 base from J, and the germline ends sit 12 bases apart. For CDR1 and CDR2, the germline V gene lists LGHNT and FRNRAP. From the cysteine through the phenylalanine, the CDR3 covers 15 amino acids. Of the read, only the CDR3 DNA is kept; its 45 bases are in frame from base 1. TCRbeta CDR3 regions were amplified from genomic DNA by means of the immunoSEQ Assay, a bias-controlled multiplex PCR. The paper's data handling went like this. Within the assay, amplification of reference gene primers was used to estimate how many nucleated cells each sample contained. To quantify the absolute abundance of each unique TCRbeta CDR3 rearrangement, sequence reads were collapsed and filtered. For each sample, productive Simpson clonality was calculated by taking the square root of Simpson's diversity index across productive rearrangements. TCRdb took over this immuneACCESS table, retaining in-frame rearrangements with V and J assigned. Such tables are incomplete; in checked studies, under half of the missing clones stem from an unresolved V gene, and the remainder is unexplained. V, J and clone size are taken as reported in that table, and D and trimming were inferred from the DNA itself. Here the sample has about 310,000 clones; approximately 87% occur a single time. Roughly 8% of the sample comes from the top ten.

This receptor chain uses TRBV12-5 and TRBJ1-1; the D gene cannot be resolved reliably. The sequenced sample was peripheral blood. The TCR sequence derives from a woman between 50 and 59 years old who had recovered from COVID-19. For the CDR3, the sequence is CASGFQVGGNTEAFF. The DNA is TGTGCTAGTGGTTTCCAAGTAGGAGGGAACACTGAAGCTTTCTTT.